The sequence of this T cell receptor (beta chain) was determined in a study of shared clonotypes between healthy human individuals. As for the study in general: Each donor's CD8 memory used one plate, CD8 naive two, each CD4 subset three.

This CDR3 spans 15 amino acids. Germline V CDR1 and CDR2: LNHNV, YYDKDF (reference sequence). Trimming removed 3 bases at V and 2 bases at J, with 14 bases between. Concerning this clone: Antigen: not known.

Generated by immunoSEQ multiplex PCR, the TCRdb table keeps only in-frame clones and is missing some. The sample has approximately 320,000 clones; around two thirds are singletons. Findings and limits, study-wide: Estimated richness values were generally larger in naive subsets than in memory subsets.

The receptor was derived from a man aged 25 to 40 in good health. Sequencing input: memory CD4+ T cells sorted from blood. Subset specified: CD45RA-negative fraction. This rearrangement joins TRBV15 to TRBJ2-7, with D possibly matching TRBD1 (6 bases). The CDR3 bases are TGTGCCACCAGCAGGGTACAGGGCCGGGCCTACGAGCAGTACTTC. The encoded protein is CATSRVQGRAYEQYF.